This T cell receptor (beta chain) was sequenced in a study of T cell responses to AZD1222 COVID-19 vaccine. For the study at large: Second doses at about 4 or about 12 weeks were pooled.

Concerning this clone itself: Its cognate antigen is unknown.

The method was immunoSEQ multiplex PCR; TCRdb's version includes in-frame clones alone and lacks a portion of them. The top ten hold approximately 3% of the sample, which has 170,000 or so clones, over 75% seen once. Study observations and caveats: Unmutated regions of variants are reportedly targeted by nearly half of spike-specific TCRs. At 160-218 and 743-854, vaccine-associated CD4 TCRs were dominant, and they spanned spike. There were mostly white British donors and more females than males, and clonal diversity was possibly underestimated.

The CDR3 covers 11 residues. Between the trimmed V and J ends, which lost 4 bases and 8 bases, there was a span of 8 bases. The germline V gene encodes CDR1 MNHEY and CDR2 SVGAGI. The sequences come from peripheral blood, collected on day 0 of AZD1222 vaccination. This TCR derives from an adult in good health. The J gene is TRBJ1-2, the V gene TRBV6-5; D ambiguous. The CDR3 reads CASSSKIGYTF. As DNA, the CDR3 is TGTGCCAGCAGTTCCAAGATCGGCTACACCTTC.